The rows below give T cell receptor beta chains drawn from one sample of a study of shared clonotypes between healthy human individuals. Only in-frame clones appear in the TCRdb table, and some are missing; sequencing was by immunoSEQ multiplex PCR. The data show approximately 2.5 million clones, with approximately 90% seen just once and over 0.12% held by the top ten. Sample: naive CD4+ T cells sorted from blood. These receptors were collected from a man between 18 and 35 years old in good health. The conserved cysteine and the conserved F or W are not part of the CDR3 here. Clone size is stated in some rows and not others, as once, few, many or a class when expanded.

v_call	j_call	clone_size	cdr3_aa
TRBV7-9	TRBJ1-4	once	ASSLQPATNEKLF
TRBV7-2	TRBJ2-3	once	ASSLSLAGADTQY
TRBV7-2	TRBJ2-5	.	ASTLAQETQY
TRBV28	TRBJ2-7	.	ASSASGGLYYEQY
TRBV7-2	TRBJ2-3	.	ASSPRSLIGSDTQY
TRBV4-1	TRBJ2-3	.	ASSQAVGQSTDTQY
TRBV6-5	TRBJ1-6	.	ASSLTGTGDSPLH
TRBV4-3	TRBJ2-1	.	ASSQDTGQGFYEQF
TRBV11-2	TRBJ1-1	few	ASSSTIRPNTEAF
TRBV28	TRBJ2-5	.	ASRLKGLGETQY
TRBV6-1	TRBJ1-5	.	ASSEAYSVVNQPQH
TRBV27	TRBJ1-1	once	ASTSLDSMNTEAF
TRBV7-9	TRBJ1-1	few	ASSNPRDGTEAF
TRBV18	TRBJ2-3	.	ASSSTGVSDTQY
TRBV5-1	TRBJ1-6	.	ASSLEDRKDSPLH
TRBV7-9	TRBJ1-1	.	ASSLVGVGKSNTEAF
TRBV7-2	TRBJ2-1	.	ASSWLATNGEQF
TRBV10-2	TRBJ1-6	few	ASSEFRDGNSPLH
TRBV6-5	TRBJ1-3	once	ASSQGRVSGNTIY
TRBV6-6	TRBJ1-6	.	ASSLTQGEHSPLH
TRBV7-9	TRBJ1-4	.	ASSSGTENEKLF
TRBV2	TRBJ1-5	.	ASSEGQSNQPQH
TRBV11-2	TRBJ2-3	.	ASKVSSTDTQY
TRBV10-3	TRBJ2-5	.	ATSRTAGETQY
TRBV30	TRBJ1-1	few	AWSPRGNTEAF
TRBV7-2	TRBJ1-6	.	ASSFRVSNSPLH
TRBV5-1	TRBJ2-7	.	ASSSSTSSYEQY
TRBV4-1	TRBJ1-2	few	ASSQHPDRDYGYT
TRBV4-1	TRBJ2-3	once	ASSQAGLGTDTQY
TRBV5-1	TRBJ1-2	.	ASSLDRANYGYT
TRBV5-1	TRBJ2-2	.	ASSFIPGGDTGELF
TRBV30	TRBJ1-5	.	AWSTGGQEPQH
TRBV6-6	TRBJ1-5	.	ASTYSSGKSNQPQH
TRBV5-1	TRBJ1-3	.	ASSLEVFGSGNTIY
TRBV19	TRBJ1-5	.	ASSIFGAIGTDMAPQH
TRBV19	TRBJ1-4	.	ASSIYGGDEKLF
TRBV7-5	TRBJ1-6	.	ARSLAADNSPLH
TRBV11-2	TRBJ2-5	.	ASLRGGWTQY
TRBV7-2	TRBJ2-1	.	ASTTDSYNEQF
TRBV6-1	TRBJ2-5	.	ASSVASGRSRETQY
TRBV5-1	TRBJ1-3	.	ASSFTGQIRAGNTIY
TRBV6-5	TRBJ2-1	.	ASSEAGLTKQF
TRBV2	TRBJ1-6	.	ASSLQEVGSPLH
TRBV30	TRBJ2-1	once	AWSRAAGGHNEQF
TRBV10-3	TRBJ1-1	.	AISEGSTEAF